This T cell receptor (beta chain) was retrieved from a study of sequential checkpoint blockade in melanoma. On the study more broadly: Each arm's sequence ended with maintenance nivolumab.

Regarding treatment: randomized to nivolumab then ipilimumab (arm A) or the reverse (arm B). PBMC sorting kept live CD3+CD8+ cells without CD19 or CD56. Using immunoSEQ multiplex PCR, the repertoire was profiled, and TCRdb retains in-frame clones only, with some absent. The data contain about 17,000 clones, about 70% of them singletons. Germline values: CDR1 MGHRA, CDR2 YSYEKL. The CDR3 is 16 residues long. Trimming removed 3 bases from V and 0 bases from J, with 11 bases in between. Sequenced here: CD8+ T cells sorted from blood (inferred from file names), sampled from a patient given nivolumab and ipilimumab in sequence. This receptor was obtained from a human donor with melanoma. The V gene is TRBV4-1, the J gene TRBJ2-2; D not resolved. The CDR3 here is CASSQLQSSNTGELFF. The DNA of the CDR3 is TGCGCCAGCAGCCAGCTACAGAGTTCGAACACCGGGGAGCTGTTTTTT.